The clone carrying this TCR beta chain was seen a few times. What it recognizes is unknown. This sample was included in a study of T cell repertoires in cytomegalovirus infection. Study in general: From public TCR beta signatures came an indication of both CMV infection and matching HLA type. Study-wide results and limits: Identification of carriers of CMV plus the relevant HLA was performed using cumulative public TCR beta family frequency. CMV-specific TCR beta clonotypes restricted by HLA-C dominated the ex vivo response.

The V gene's germline CDR1 is SGHTA and CDR2 FQGNSA. This CDR3 region has 15 residues. Trimming stripped 3 bases from V and 8 bases from J, with 17 bases between. TCRdb reprocessed the reads via MiXCR and lists one record per CDR3 protein. The sample yields around 300,000 distinct CDR3 sequences, roughly 25% seen once. The receptor comes from a human donor in good health (CMV status not recorded). Some clones in this sample may be carry-over from other donors' samples. Sequences were obtained from PBMCs. The chain uses TRBV7-2 and TRBJ2-4; a possible D gene is TRBD2 (7 bases). CDR3 sequence: CASSFPRGGEDIQYF. The CDR3 DNA sequence: TGTGCCAGCAGCTTCCCCCGCGGGGGCGAGGACATTCAGTACTTC.